This T cell receptor beta chain appears in the sequencing data of a study of blood T cells in healthy people across ages. Whole-study results and caveats: There was no known CMV status for donors, so expanded clonotype changes were possibly confounded.

Healthy individuals of Caucasian origin from Russia, aged roughly 6 to 100, served as donors. Per-sample yields of isolated PBMCs were at least 7 million. Next came a second PCR, run for about 6 to 11 cycles, which used a sample-barcoded 5' primer along with a J-beta primer mix. Each cDNA molecule received a tag from a template-switch adaptor that had 12 random nucleotides. Each CDR3 protein gets one entry after TCRdb re-called the 5' RACE reads with MiXCR. The data show some 880,000 distinct CDR3 sequences, 30% to 45% seen once. A note on this clonotype: No antigen is known for it.

The germline CDR1 and CDR2 sequences are MNHEY and SVGAGI. The CDR3 spans 15 residues. V was pared by 7 bases and J by 6 bases, with 22 bases between. This receptor was obtained from a man in his late teens or twenties in good health. Sequencing was carried out using blood. The rearrangement links TRBV6-5 to TRBJ2-7; perhaps D is TRBD1 or TRBD2 (5 bases each). The CDR3 sequence is CASTRAGTERSEQYF. The CDR3 DNA reads as TGTGCCAGCACACGCGCTGGGACCGAGAGGAGCGAGCAGTACTTC.